The TCR beta chain under discussion was sequenced for a study of T cell responses to AZD1222 COVID-19 vaccine. Assay: immunoSEQ multiplex PCR; the TCRdb copy retains only in-frame clones and omits some. Of about 100,000 clones in the sample, approximately 89% were seen once. CDR3 length: 15 residues. V shed 5 bases and J shed 10 bases, with 21 bases lying between them. Germline V gene lookup returns CDR1 SGHTA and CDR2 FQGNSA. The sample was peripheral blood, taken on day 0 of MenACWY control vaccination. The chain is built from TRBV7-2 and TRBJ2-1; D is perhaps TRBD2 (5 bases). The receptor was derived from an adult in good health. CDR3 bases: TGTGCCAGCAGCCCAGATCCCGGGCGCGCGGGCGAGCAGTTCTTC. Protein product: CASSPDPGRAGEQFF.